This passage covers 9 T cell receptor beta chains from one sample sequenced in a study of beta chain features in type 1 diabetes. These TCRs are of unknown antigen specificity. Reverse transcription of all isolated RNA meant that expressed TCRB transcripts were sequenced. Generated by immunoSEQ multiplex PCR, the TCRdb table keeps only in-frame clones and is missing some. In the table there are over 20,000 clones, roughly half of which are singletons. Study outcomes and limitations: TCRB CDR3s were moderately but significantly shorter in Type 1 diabetes patients in all four CD4+ subsets.

The sample consisted of stem cell memory CD4+ T cells from blood. The receptor source for this set is a man younger than 45 with type 1 diabetes.

The chain joins TRBV7-6 to TRBJ2-5; D may be TRBD2 (7 bases). Germline CDR1 reads SGHVS; CDR2 reads FNYEAQ. The CDR3 is 13 amino acids. V was shortened by 5 bases and J by 5 bases, with 12 bases between the two germline ends. CDR3 coding DNA: TGTGCCAGCAGCAGGGGGGGTGGGGAGACCCAGTACTTC. Its translation is CASSRGGGETQYF.

The V gene is TRBV9, the J gene TRBJ2-1, with 15 bases identical to TRBD2. CDR1 SGDLS and CDR2 YYNGEE come from the germline V gene. The J segment lost 11 bases and the V segment lost 0 bases, leaving 15 bases of the junction unmatched. This CDR3 comprises 19 residues. CDR3 loop: CASSVGPTTGLAGGAKQFF. Written as DNA, the CDR3 is TGTGCCAGCAGCGTAGGCCCCACAACTGGACTAGCGGGGGGGGCTAAGCAGTTCTTC.

This sequence joins TRBV19 and TRBJ1-5, with 10 bases that match TRBD1. This CDR3 has 14 amino acids. J was trimmed by 1 base and V by 9 bases; bases with no gene match: 3. Germline V gene sequence: CDR1 LNHDA, CDR2 SQIVND (reference sequence). The CDR3 DNA reads as TGTGCCAGCAAGACAGGGGGCAGCAATCAGCCCCAGCATTTT. Protein: CASKTGGSNQPQHF.

V gene TRBV25-1 combines with J gene TRBJ1-5; no reliable D call. CDR1 is MGHDK, CDR2 SYGVNS, per germline. The CDR3 contains 15 residues. With 4 bases removed from V and 2 bases from J, the gap between germline ends came to 12 bases. CDR3 protein: CASSGSAAGNQPQHF. In nucleotides, the CDR3 is TGTGCCAGCAGTGGCAGTGCGGCGGGCAATCAGCCCCAGCATTTT.

The chain carries TRBV5-4 and TRBJ1-2; 7 nucleotides line up with TRBD1. CDR1 is SGHNT and CDR2 is YYREEE in the germline V gene (reference sequence). The CDR3 totals 16 residues. The trim removed 0 bases at V and 1 base at J, leaving 6 bases unmatched. The CDR3 protein is CASSLGTGFSNYGYTF. CDR3 bases: TGTGCCAGCAGCTTGGGGACAGGCTTCAGTAACTATGGCTACACCTTC.

This clone has just one count. J is TRBJ2-2 and V is TRBV9; 8 bases agree with TRBD1. Losses at the gene ends were 4 bases for V and 1 base for J; bases not matched to a gene: 15. Germline assignment: CDR1 SGDLS and CDR2 YYNGEE. This CDR3 has 19 residues. CDR3 sequence (DNA): TGTGCCAGCAGCCCCAACGCAGGAACAGGGGGAGGGAACACCGGGGAGCTGTTTTTT. Its translation: CASSPNAGTGGGNTGELFF.

The chain employs TRBV2 and TRBJ2-7; 9 bases align to TRBD1. V was pared by 5 bases and J by 5 bases, with 10 bases of the junction left unmatched. Germline V lookup: CDR1 SNHLY, CDR2 FYNNEI. This CDR3 is built from 15 residues. The CDR3 loop reads CASSRFDRGVDEQYF. CDR3 DNA: TGTGCCAGCAGTCGGTTTGACAGGGGGGTCGACGAGCAGTACTTC.

There are a few counts of this clone. The chain joins TRBV30 to TRBJ1-5; no reliable D call. Germline CDR1 is GTSNPN and CDR2 is SVGIG (reference sequence). The V and J ends lost 3 bases and 4 bases respectively, with 19 bases between them. The CDR3 has 16 residues. Written as DNA, the CDR3 is TGTGCCTGGAGGCCCCCCGGTGTAGTCCGGAATCAGCCCCAGCATTTT. Translation: CAWRPPGVVRNQPQHF.

In this sample, this clone turned up a few times. The genes are TRBV4-1 and TRBJ2-7, with D perhaps matching TRBD1 (5 bases). Germline lookup yields CDR1 MGHRA and CDR2 YSYEKL. This CDR3 is built from 15 residues. The V end was cut by 4 bases, the J end by 0 bases, with 13 bases between. The CDR3 DNA follows: TGCGCCAGCAGCCTCCAGGAAGGGGCCTCCTACGAGCAGTACTTC. Protein product: CASSLQEGASYEQYF.